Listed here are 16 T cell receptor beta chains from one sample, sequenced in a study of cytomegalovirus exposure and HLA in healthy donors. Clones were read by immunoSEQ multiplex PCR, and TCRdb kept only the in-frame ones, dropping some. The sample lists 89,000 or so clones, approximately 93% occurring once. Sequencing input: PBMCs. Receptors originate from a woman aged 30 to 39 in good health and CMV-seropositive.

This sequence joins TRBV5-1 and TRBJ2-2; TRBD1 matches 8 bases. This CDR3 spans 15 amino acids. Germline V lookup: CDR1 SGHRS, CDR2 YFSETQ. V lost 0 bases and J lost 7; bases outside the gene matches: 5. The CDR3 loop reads CASSLDVTGDGELFF. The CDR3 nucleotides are TGCGCCAGCAGCTTGGATGTGACAGGGGACGGGGAGCTGTTTTTT.

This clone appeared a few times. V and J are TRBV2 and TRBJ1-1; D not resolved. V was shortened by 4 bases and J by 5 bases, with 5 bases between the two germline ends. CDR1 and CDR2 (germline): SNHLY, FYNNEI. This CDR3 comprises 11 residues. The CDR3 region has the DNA TGTGCCAGCAGTGTTCAGACTGAAGCTTTCTTT. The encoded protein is CASSVQTEAFF.

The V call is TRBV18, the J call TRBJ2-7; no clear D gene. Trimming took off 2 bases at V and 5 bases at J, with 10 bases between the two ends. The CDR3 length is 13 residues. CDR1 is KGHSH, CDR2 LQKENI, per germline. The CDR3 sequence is CASSPVRSNEQYF. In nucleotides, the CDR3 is TGTGCCAGCTCACCAGTCAGATCCAACGAGCAGTACTTC.

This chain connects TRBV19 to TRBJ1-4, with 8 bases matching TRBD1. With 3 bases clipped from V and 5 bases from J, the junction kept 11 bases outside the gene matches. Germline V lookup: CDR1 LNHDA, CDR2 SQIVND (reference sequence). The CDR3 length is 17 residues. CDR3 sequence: CASSIPQRQGLNEKLFF. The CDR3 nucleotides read TGTGCCAGTAGTATCCCCCAACGACAGGGGTTGAATGAAAAACTGTTTTTT.

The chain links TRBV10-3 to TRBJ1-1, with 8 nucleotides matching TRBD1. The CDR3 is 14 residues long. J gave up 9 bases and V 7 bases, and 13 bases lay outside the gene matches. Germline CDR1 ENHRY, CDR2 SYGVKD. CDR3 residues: CAITGRQGPGKAFF. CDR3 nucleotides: TGTGCCATCACGGGCCGACAGGGGCCAGGGAAAGCTTTCTTT.

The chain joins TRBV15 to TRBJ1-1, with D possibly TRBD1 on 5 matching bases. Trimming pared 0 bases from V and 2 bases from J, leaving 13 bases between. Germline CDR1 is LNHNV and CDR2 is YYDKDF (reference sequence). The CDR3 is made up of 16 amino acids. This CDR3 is CATSREGGLTNTEAFF. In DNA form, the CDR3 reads TGTGCCACCAGCAGAGAGGGGGGTCTTACAAACACTGAAGCTTTCTTT.

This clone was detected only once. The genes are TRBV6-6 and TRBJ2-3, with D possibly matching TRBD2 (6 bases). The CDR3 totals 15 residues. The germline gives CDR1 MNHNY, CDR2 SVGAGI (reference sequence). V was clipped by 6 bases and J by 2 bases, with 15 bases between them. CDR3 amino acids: CASSASRDSTDTQYF. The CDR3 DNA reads TGTGCCAGCAGCGCTTCCCGGGACTCCACAGATACGCAGTATTTT.

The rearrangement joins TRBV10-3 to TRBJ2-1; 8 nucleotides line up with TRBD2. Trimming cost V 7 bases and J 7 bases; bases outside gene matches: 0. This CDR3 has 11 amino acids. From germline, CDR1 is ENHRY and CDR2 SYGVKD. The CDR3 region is CAITSGNEQFF. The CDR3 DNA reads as TGTGCCATCACTAGCGGGAATGAGCAGTTCTTC.

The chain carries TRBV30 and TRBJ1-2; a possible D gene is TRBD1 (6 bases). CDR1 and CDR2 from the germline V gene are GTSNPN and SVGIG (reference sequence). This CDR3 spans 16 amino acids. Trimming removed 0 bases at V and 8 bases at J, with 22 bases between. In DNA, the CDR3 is TGTGCCTGGAGTGTAGCCTCCCCCCCAGGGGCGGAAGGCTACACCTTC. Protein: CAWSVASPPGAEGYTF.

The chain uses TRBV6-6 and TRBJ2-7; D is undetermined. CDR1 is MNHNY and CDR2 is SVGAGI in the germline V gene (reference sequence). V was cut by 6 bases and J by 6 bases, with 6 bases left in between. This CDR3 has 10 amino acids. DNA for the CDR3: TGTGCCAGCAGCAGTCTCGAGCAGTACTTC. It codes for CASSSLEQYF.

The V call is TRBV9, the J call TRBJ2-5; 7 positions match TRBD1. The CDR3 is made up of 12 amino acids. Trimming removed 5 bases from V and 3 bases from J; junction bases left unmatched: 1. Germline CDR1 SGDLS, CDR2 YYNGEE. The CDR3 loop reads CASRGTEETQYF. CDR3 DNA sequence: TGTGCCAGCAGGGGGACAGAAGAGACCCAGTACTTC.

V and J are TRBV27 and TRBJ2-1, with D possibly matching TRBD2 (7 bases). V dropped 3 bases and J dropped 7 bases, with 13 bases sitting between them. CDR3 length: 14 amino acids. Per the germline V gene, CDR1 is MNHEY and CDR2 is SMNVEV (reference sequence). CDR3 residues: CASSFGGAGNEQFF. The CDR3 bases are TGTGCCAGCAGTTTTGGGGGGGCGGGGAATGAGCAGTTCTTC.

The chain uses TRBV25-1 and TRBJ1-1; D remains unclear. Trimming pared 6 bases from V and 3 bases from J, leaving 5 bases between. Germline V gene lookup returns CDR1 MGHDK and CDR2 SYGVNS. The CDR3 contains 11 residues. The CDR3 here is CASREHTEAFF. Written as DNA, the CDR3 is TGTGCCAGCAGGGAGCACACTGAAGCTTTCTTT.

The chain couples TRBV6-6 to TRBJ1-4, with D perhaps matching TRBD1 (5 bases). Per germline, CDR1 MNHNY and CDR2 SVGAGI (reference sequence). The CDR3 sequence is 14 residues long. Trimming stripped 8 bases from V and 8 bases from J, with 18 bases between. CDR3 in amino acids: CASLVGGVGEKLFF. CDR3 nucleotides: TGTGCCAGCCTAGTCGGGGGGGTTGGGGAAAAACTGTTTTTT.

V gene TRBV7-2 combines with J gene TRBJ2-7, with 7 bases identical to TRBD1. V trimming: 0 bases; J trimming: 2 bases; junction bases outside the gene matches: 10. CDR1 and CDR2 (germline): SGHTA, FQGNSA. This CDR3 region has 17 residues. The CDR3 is CASSLARGRTGPYEQYF. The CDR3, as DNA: TGTGCCAGCAGCTTAGCCAGGGGTCGGACAGGACCCTACGAGCAGTACTTC.

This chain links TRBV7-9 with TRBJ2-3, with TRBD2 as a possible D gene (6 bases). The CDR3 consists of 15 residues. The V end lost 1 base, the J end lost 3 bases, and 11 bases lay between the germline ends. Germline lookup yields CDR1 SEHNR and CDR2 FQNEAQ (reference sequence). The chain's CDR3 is CASSLGRLGTDTQYF. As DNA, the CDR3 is TGTGCCAGCAGCTTAGGCCGACTAGGAACAGATACGCAGTATTTT.